Given below is one TCR beta chain in context. Trimming cost V 4 bases and J 4 bases, with 12 bases left between them. CDR1 is SGHKS, CDR2 YYEKEE, per germline (reference sequence). This CDR3 spans 13 amino acids. The sample belongs to a study of low-dose radiotherapy and immunotherapy resistance in tumors. About the research overall: Every two weeks, one day ahead of radiation and immunotherapy, cyclophosphamide 200 mg/m2 was given (intravenously). Aspirin was taken orally at 300 mg daily by patients, and this continued for four cycles from cycle 1 day 1.

Time point given: after trial treatment. Indicated treatment: LDRT plus nivolumab, ipilimumab, low-dose cyclophosphamide and aspirin (RACIN trial). Donors were given nivolumab, ipilimumab, aspirin, low-dose cyclophosphamide and low-dose radiotherapy. Both TCRalpha and TCRbeta chains were reverse transcribed with V-gene-specific primers. Over 20 PCR cycles, TCRs were amplified from a constant-region primer and V-primer adapter. mRNA, once isolated, was amplified by in vitro transcription. TCRdb called the reads again in MiXCR, with one record for every CDR3 protein. The sample holds 31,000 or so distinct CDR3 sequences, around 54% seen once.

The sequence came from a male donor with gallbladder cancer. The V gene is TRBV5-5, the J gene TRBJ2-7; TRBD1 is a possible D gene (6 bases). The source material was PBMCs, sampled after low-dose radiotherapy plus immunotherapy. CDR3 bases: TGTGCCAGCAGCCTGAGACAGGTTTACGAGCAGTACTTC. Protein product: CASSLRQVYEQYF.